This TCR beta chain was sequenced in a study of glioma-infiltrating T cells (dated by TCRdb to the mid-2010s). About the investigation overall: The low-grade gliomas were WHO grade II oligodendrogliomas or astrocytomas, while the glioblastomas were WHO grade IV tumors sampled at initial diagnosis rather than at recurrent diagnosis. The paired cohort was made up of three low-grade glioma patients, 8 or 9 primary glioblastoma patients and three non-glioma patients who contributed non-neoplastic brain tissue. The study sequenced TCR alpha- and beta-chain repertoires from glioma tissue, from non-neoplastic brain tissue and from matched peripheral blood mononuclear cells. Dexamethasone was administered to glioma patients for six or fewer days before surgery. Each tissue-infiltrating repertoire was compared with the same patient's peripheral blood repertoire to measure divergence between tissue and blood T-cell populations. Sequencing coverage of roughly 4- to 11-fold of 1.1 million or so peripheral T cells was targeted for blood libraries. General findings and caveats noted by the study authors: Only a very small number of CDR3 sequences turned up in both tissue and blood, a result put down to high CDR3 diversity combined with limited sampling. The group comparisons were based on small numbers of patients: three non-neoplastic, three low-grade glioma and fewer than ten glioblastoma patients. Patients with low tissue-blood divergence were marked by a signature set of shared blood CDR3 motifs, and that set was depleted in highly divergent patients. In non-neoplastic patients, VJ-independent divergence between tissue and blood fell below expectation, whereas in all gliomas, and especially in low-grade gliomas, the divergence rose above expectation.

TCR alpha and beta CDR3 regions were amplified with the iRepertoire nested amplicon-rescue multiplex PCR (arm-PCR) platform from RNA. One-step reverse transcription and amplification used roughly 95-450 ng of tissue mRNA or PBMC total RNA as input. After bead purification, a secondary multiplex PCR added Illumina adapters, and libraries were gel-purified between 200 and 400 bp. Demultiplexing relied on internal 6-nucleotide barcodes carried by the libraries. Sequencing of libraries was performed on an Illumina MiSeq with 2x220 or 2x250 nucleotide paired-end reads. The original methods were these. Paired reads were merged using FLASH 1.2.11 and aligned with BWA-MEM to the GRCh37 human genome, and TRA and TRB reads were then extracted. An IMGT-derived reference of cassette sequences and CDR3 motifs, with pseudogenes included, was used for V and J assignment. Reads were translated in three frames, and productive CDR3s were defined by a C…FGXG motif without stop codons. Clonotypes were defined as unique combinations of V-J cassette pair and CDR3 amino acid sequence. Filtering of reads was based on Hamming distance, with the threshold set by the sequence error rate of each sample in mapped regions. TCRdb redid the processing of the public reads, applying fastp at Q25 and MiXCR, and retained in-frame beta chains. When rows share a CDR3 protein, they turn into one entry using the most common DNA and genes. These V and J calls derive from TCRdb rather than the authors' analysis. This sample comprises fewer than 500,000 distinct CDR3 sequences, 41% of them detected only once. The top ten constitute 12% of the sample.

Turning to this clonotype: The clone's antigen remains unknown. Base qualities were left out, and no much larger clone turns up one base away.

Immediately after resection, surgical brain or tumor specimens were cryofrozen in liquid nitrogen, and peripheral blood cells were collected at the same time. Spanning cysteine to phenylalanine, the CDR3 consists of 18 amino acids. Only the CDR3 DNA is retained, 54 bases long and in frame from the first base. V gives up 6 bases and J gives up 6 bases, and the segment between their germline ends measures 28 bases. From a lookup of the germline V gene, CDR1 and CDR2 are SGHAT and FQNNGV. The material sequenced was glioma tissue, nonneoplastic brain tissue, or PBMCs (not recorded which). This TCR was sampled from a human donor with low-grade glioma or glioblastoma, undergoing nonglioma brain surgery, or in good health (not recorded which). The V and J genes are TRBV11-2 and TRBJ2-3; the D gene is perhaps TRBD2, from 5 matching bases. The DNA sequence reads TGTGCCAGCAGTCACTCGAGAAAGCGGCTAGTGTATGGGGATACGCAGTATTTT. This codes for CASSHSRKRLVYGDTQYF.